Presented here are 32 T cell receptor beta chains from one specimen sequenced in a study of vaccination and CD4 T cells after COVID-19. The study sequenced cultured CD4+ T cell DNA using the Oncomine TCR Beta short-read assay. TCRdb itself ran the PCR reads through MiXCR, one entry per CDR3 protein. The sample carries more than 12,000 distinct CDR3 sequences, approximately 28% recorded once. Antigens of these TCRs are unknown. Stated treatment: approximately 10-day PBMC culture with coronavirus spike peptide pools or control peptides (ViraFEST assay). The source material was cultured CD4+ T cells from blood. Every receptor here comes from a human donor with COVID-19.

This chain connects TRBV20-1 to TRBJ2-5; the D is unclear. Between the trimmed V and J ends, which lost 0 bases and 5 bases, there was a span of 16 bases. CDR1 DFQATT and CDR2 SNEGSKA come from the germline V gene (reference sequence). CDR3 size: 15 residues. The CDR3 DNA reads TGCAGTGCTAGAGATCGAGGCACGGCGATGGAGACCCAGTACTTC. Translated: CSARDRGTAMETQYF.

The J gene is TRBJ2-3, the V gene TRBV20-1; tentatively, D is TRBD1 or TRBD2 (5 bases each). This CDR3 region has 14 residues. Trimming took 6 bases from V and 4 from J, leaving 17 bases between them. Per the germline V gene, CDR1 is DFQATT and CDR2 is SNEGSKA (reference sequence). The CDR3 bases are TGCAGTGCCAGGGCCTTAGGGACGTCAGATACGCAGTATTTT. Protein sequence: CSARALGTSDTQYF.

The rearrangement joins TRBV5-1 to TRBJ2-1; 7 bases match TRBD2. CDR3 length equals 14 residues. Germline V CDR1 and CDR2: SGHRS, YFSETQ. The junction had 6 bases not matched to a gene; V was cut back by 4 bases and J by 5 bases. CDR3 residues: CASSPTSANNEQFF. CDR3 nucleotides: TGCGCCAGCAGCCCTACTAGCGCCAACAATGAGCAGTTCTTC.

The chain employs TRBV7-6 and TRBJ1-4, with 7 bases that match TRBD1. With 5 bases clipped from V and 6 bases from J, the junction kept 9 bases outside the gene matches. Germline CDR1 reads SGHVS; CDR2 reads FNYEAQ. The CDR3 loop spans 15 amino acids. CDR3 bases: TGTGCCAGCAGCCCGTTACAGGGGTTGGATGAAAAACTGTTTTTT. Translating it yields CASSPLQGLDEKLFF.

The table lists this clonotype with a few counts. The chain links TRBV5-4 to TRBJ1-2, with 7 bases identical to TRBD1. From germline, CDR1 is SGHNT and CDR2 YYREEE (reference sequence). Trimming took 0 bases from V and 6 from J; bases not matched to a gene: 5. CDR3 length equals 14 residues. The CDR3 DNA reads as TGTGCCAGCAGCTTGGGACAGGGTCGGGATGGCTACACCTTC. Translation: CASSLGQGRDGYTF.

Only a few counts were recorded for this clonotype. The chain carries TRBV7-9 and TRBJ1-4; D is possibly TRBD1 (5 bases). The V end lost 5 bases, the J end lost 0 bases, and 13 bases lay between the germline ends. The CDR3 spans 16 residues. The germline V gene encodes CDR1 SEHNR and CDR2 FQNEAQ (reference sequence). The CDR3 here is CASSPRQSTTNEKLFF. The DNA for the CDR3 is TGTGCCAGCAGCCCCAGACAGTCAACAACTAATGAAAAACTGTTTTTT.

This clonotype was seen only a few times. This chain uses TRBV6-7 with TRBJ2-7, with D possibly TRBD2 on 6 matching bases. TRBV6-7 has ORF status, its function being uncertain. This CDR3 region has 13 residues. Trimming took 3 bases from V and 3 from J, leaving 9 bases between them. The DNA of the CDR3 is TGTGCCAGCAGTTATTGGCGGGGCTACGAGCAGTACTTC. This codes for CASSYWRGYEQYF.

The chain links TRBV9 to TRBJ1-4; D not resolved. V was shortened by 0 bases and J by 8 bases, with 14 bases between the two germline ends. CDR1 and CDR2 (germline): SGDLS, YYNGEE. This CDR3 spans 15 amino acids. CDR3 DNA sequence: TGTGCCAGCAGCGTAGGAGGAGGCTTTGGGGAAAAACTGTTTTTT. This encodes CASSVGGGFGEKLFF.

This clonotype was seen more than once but under ten times. V and J are TRBV7-2 and TRBJ2-7; D is perhaps TRBD1 (6 bases). V was trimmed by 0 bases and J by 0 bases, leaving 15 bases between them. Germline values: CDR1 SGHTA, CDR2 FQGNSA. The CDR3 contains 17 residues. The CDR3 protein is CASSLAEQGWSSYEQYF. In nucleotides, the CDR3 is TGTGCCAGCAGCTTAGCAGAACAGGGTTGGAGCTCCTACGAGCAGTACTTC.

This clonotype was seen only a few times. This chain joins TRBV25-1 and TRBJ2-7; possibly TRBD1 for D (5 bases). The CDR3 extends over 12 amino acids. The germline V gene encodes CDR1 MGHDK and CDR2 SYGVNS. V was pared by 4 bases and J by 2 bases, with 6 bases between. The CDR3 loop reads CASSGQPYEQYF. The CDR3 DNA sequence: TGTGCCAGCAGTGGACAGCCCTACGAGCAGTACTTC.

The J gene is TRBJ1-2, the V gene TRBV15; TRBD1 is a possible D gene (6 bases). Germline assignment: CDR1 LNHNV and CDR2 YYDKDF (reference sequence). The CDR3 spans 13 residues. Trimming took 3 bases from V and 6 from J, leaving 11 bases between them. CDR3 bases: TGTGCCACCAGCAGTTCAGGGGTGGATGGCTACACCTTC. As protein: CATSSSGVDGYTF.

This chain joins TRBV12-3 or TRBV12-4 and TRBJ2-2; perhaps TRBD1 as D (6 bases). The CDR3 covers 15 residues. V lost 6 bases and J lost 4, with 15 bases in between. The CDR3 is CASSPARGGTGELFF. DNA for the CDR3: TGTGCCAGCAGCCCCGCCAGGGGCGGCACCGGGGAGCTGTTTTTT.

The chain recombines TRBV6-5 with TRBJ2-1, with 7 nucleotides matching TRBD2. CDR1 and CDR2 from the germline V gene are MNHEY and SVGAGI. This CDR3 region has 16 residues. V trimming: 4 bases; J trimming: 0 bases; junction bases outside the gene matches: 6. CDR3 in DNA: TGTGCCAGCAGTTCTATAGCGGGCCGCTCCTACAATGAGCAGTTCTTC. It encodes CASSSIAGRSYNEQFF.

The chain uses TRBV5-4 and TRBJ2-5; TRBD1 matches at 7 bases. V shed 4 bases and J 1 base; nucleotides not matched to a gene: 10. This CDR3 spans 16 amino acids. The V gene's germline CDR1 is SGHNT and CDR2 YYREEE (reference sequence). The CDR3 nucleotides read TGTGCCAGCAGCCGACAGGGCCTAGGCGGCCAAGAGACCCAGTACTTC. Its translation is CASSRQGLGGQETQYF. Supplemented by reference TRBV5-4 and TRBJ2-5, the full variable domain reads ETGVTQSPTHLIKTRGQQVTLRCSSQSGHNTVSWYQQALGQGPQFIFQYYREEENGRGNFPPRFSGLQFPNYSSELNVNALELDDSALYLCASSRQGLGGQETQYFGPGTRLLVL.

In this sample, this clonotype turned up a few times. The chain employs TRBV10-3 and TRBJ1-2; 9 bases fit TRBD1. The ends lost 7 bases at V and 3 bases at J; junction bases unmatched: 9. CDR1 is ENHRY, CDR2 SYGVKD, per germline. The CDR3 extends over 15 amino acids. The CDR3 spells CAINGQGLSDYGYTF. CDR3 sequence (DNA): TGTGCCATCAATGGACAGGGGCTGAGCGACTATGGCTACACCTTC.

This rearrangement joins TRBV7-2 to TRBJ2-2; perhaps TRBD1 as D (7 bases). This CDR3 contains 16 residues. Germline CDR1 is SGHTA and CDR2 is FQGNSA. V was clipped by 1 base and J by 5 bases, with 14 bases between them. The chain's CDR3 is CASSLGAGGRTGELFF. CDR3 DNA sequence: TGTGCCAGCAGCTTAGGGGCAGGGGGGAGGACCGGGGAGCTGTTTTTT.

This chain uses TRBV27 with TRBJ2-7; D is possibly TRBD1 (5 bases). Germline V CDR1 and CDR2: MNHEY, SMNVEV (reference sequence). V lost 2 bases, J lost 4 bases, and 21 bases lay in between. This CDR3 contains 17 residues. CDR3 bases: TGTGCCAGCAGTTTACGATCCCCCAGGGTCGGAGTATACGAGCAGTACTTC. This translates into CASSLRSPRVGVYEQYF.

The chain has TRBV12-3 or TRBV12-4 and TRBJ1-5; the D gene is possibly TRBD1 (6 bases). V was clipped by 5 bases and J by 4 bases, with 15 bases between them. CDR3 length equals 15 residues. This CDR3 is CASSVYRDGNQPQHF. CDR3 sequence (DNA): TGTGCCAGCAGTGTATACAGGGATGGAAATCAGCCCCAGCATTTT.

This clonotype was counted a few times. The CDR3 spells CASSTRDREWETQYF. The CDR3 bases are TGTGCCAGCAGCACCCGGGACAGGGAATGGGAGACCCAGTACTTC. The chain combines TRBV11-3 with TRBJ2-5; 9 bases agree with TRBD1. The CDR3 length is 15 residues. J was trimmed by 5 bases and V by 5 bases; bases with no gene match: 9. Germline V gene data show CDR1 as SGHNT and CDR2 as YENEEA.

The chain carries TRBV28 and TRBJ2-1, with 10 bases identical to TRBD1. CDR3 size: 15 residues. With 3 bases clipped from V and 6 bases from J, the junction kept 5 bases outside the gene matches. Per germline, CDR1 MDHEN and CDR2 SYDVKM. CDR3 nucleotides: TGTGCCAGCAGTTTGGTGGACAGGGGGGCCAATGAGCAGTTCTTC. Its protein product is CASSLVDRGANEQFF.

The chain combines TRBV6-1 with TRBJ2-2; TRBD2 agrees at 16 bases. J was trimmed by 3 bases and V by 7 bases; bases with no gene match: 17. Germline V gene sequence: CDR1 MNHNS, CDR2 SASEGT. This CDR3 is 21 amino acids long. The CDR3 loop is CASKGTPFGTSGGVYTGELFF. The CDR3 DNA is TGTGCCAGCAAAGGGACACCCTTTGGGACTAGCGGGGGGGTATACACCGGGGAGCTGTTTTTT.

This clonotype turned up a few times. V gene TRBV6-1 combines with J gene TRBJ2-3, with 10 nucleotides matching TRBD1. Losses at the gene ends were 6 bases for V and 1 base for J; bases not matched to a gene: 4. In germline, CDR1 is MNHNS, CDR2 SASEGT. This CDR3 is 15 amino acids long. The CDR3 bases are TGTGCCAGCAGGGACAGGGGGTTGGGCACAGATACGCAGTATTTT. It encodes CASRDRGLGTDTQYF.

The CDR3 loop reads CASSLGGRAGRDNYGYTF. CDR3 coding DNA: TGTGCCAGCAGCTTGGGGGGTAGGGCGGGCAGGGACAACTATGGCTACACCTTC. The chain recombines TRBV5-4 with TRBJ1-2, with a tentative D call TRBD1 (5 bases). Germline V gene data show CDR1 as SGHNT and CDR2 as YYREEE (reference sequence). The ends were cut back, 0 bases at V and 2 bases at J, with 20 bases in the middle. CDR3 length equals 18 residues.

This clonotype turned up a few times. The CDR3 region has the DNA TGCAGTGCTAGCGCGGGGGGGCCGGATACGCAGTATTTT. Translation: CSASAGGPDTQYF. The chain links TRBV20-1 to TRBJ2-3; TRBD2 matches at 9 bases. This CDR3 is built from 13 residues. Losses at the gene ends were 3 bases for V and 6 bases for J; bases not matched to a gene: 4. Germline V gene lookup returns CDR1 DFQATT and CDR2 SNEGSKA (reference sequence).

Here the CDR3 reads CSARDTPYEQYF. CDR3 nucleotides: TGCAGTGCTCGGGACACCCCCTACGAGCAGTACTTC. The chain carries TRBV20-1 and TRBJ2-7; possibly TRBD1 for D (6 bases). V was clipped by 5 bases and J by 2 bases, with 10 bases between them. This CDR3 has 12 amino acids. The germline CDR1 and CDR2 sequences are DFQATT and SNEGSKA (reference sequence).

The chain uses TRBV20-1 and TRBJ1-2; D remains unclear. CDR3 length: 13 amino acids. Germline-derived CDR1 and CDR2 are DFQATT and SNEGSKA (reference sequence). V was pared by 0 bases and J by 7 bases, with 12 bases between. The CDR3 sequence is CSARDGVLGGYTF. CDR3 nucleotide sequence: TGCAGTGCTAGAGATGGGGTATTGGGTGGCTACACCTTC.

This clonotype was seen more than once but under ten times. The V call is TRBV7-2, the J call TRBJ2-1, with a weak D call TRBD2 (6 bases). This CDR3 region has 13 residues. CDR1 and CDR2 from the germline V gene are SGHTA and FQGNSA. The V end was cut by 4 bases, the J end by 6 bases, with 10 bases between. This chain's CDR3 is CASSSGLFNEQFF. The CDR3 region has the DNA TGTGCCAGCAGCTCGGGACTCTTCAATGAGCAGTTCTTC. Based on the CDR3 plus reference TRBV7-2 and TRBJ2-1, the full variable domain is GAGVSQSPSNKVTEKGKDVELRCDPISGHTALYWYRQSLGQGLEFLIYFQGNSAPDKSGLPSDRFSAERTGGSVSTLTIQRTQQEDSAVYLCASSSGLFNEQFFGPGTRLTVL.

This clonotype was picked up a small number of times. The chain couples TRBV28 to TRBJ1-2; D is perhaps TRBD1 (5 bases). Germline CDR1 is MDHEN and CDR2 is SYDVKM. The CDR3 contains 12 residues. With 5 bases removed from V and 3 bases from J, the gap between germline ends came to 7 bases. For the CDR3, the DNA is TGTGCCAGCAGTCAGGGAGACTATGGCTACACCTTC. It translates to CASSQGDYGYTF.

This chain links TRBV7-3 with TRBJ2-1; a possible D gene is TRBD2 (7 bases). Germline loops: CDR1 SGHTA, CDR2 FQGTGA. This CDR3 comprises 15 residues. V shed 2 bases and J shed 4 bases, with 12 bases lying between them. The CDR3 region has the DNA TGTGCCAGCAGCTTAGCGGGGGCCTCATACAATGAGCAGTTCTTC. It codes for CASSLAGASYNEQFF.

J is TRBJ1-3 and V is TRBV7-2; no firm D call. This CDR3 is 16 amino acids long. Germline-derived CDR1 and CDR2 are SGHTA and FQGNSA. Trimming took 0 bases from V and 2 from J, leaving 11 bases between them. The CDR3, as DNA: TGTGCCAGCAGCTTAGCCGGACGTTCTACTGGAAACACCATATATTTT. Its protein is CASSLAGRSTGNTIYF.

This clonotype was picked up one time. V and J are TRBV18 and TRBJ2-7; 8 positions match TRBD1. V shed 3 bases and J 1 base; nucleotides not matched to a gene: 2. The CDR3 consists of 14 residues. Per germline, CDR1 KGHSH and CDR2 LQKENI. The CDR3 DNA is TGTGCCAGCTCACCGGGACAGGTATCCTACGAGCAGTACTTC. Its translation is CASSPGQVSYEQYF.

This rearrangement joins TRBV5-1 to TRBJ2-7, with 9 positions matching TRBD1. Unmatched junction bases numbered 9, after V lost 7 bases and J lost 4 bases. Germline V gives CDR1 SGHRS, CDR2 YFSETQ. This CDR3 region has 14 residues. DNA of the CDR3: TGCGCCAGCCGTTTGGGGACAGGGTCTTACGAGCAGTACTTC. Protein product: CASRLGTGSYEQYF.